This entry is about one TCR beta chain. The conserved closing phenylalanine or tryptophan is absent in this CDR3, likely reflecting a read error. Treg sorting used a CD4+CD25+CD127-/low gate. The CDR3 is 14 residues long. Germline V CDR1 and CDR2: SGHVS, FQNEAQ. V lost 1 base to trimming and J lost 6 bases, with 12 bases between them. Semi-nested PCR with Nested Universal Primer A followed constant-region reverse priming of full-length variable regions. TCRdb independently ran MiXCR on the 5' RACE reads; one entry per CDR3 protein. The table has roughly 10,000 distinct CDR3 sequences, roughly 34% seen once; the top ten hold around 5.1%.

The TCR sequence derives from a female donor with breast cancer. The V gene is TRBV7-8, the J gene TRBJ2-5, with D perhaps TRBD1 (5 bases). Sequenced input: Tregs sorted from blood. CDR3 DNA sequence: TGTGCCAGCAGCTTAGGGACAAGCGTACAGACCCAGTACCTC. Protein: CASSLGTSVQTQYL.